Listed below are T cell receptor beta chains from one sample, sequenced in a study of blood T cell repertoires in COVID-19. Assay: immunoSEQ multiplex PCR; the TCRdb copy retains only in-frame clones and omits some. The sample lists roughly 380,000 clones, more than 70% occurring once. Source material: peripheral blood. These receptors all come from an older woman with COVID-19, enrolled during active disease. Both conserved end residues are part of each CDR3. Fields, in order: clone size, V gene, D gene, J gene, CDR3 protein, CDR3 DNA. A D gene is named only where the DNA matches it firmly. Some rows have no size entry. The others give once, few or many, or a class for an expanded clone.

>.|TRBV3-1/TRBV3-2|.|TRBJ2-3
CASSLRGPGTDTQYF
TGTGCCAGCAGCCTCAGGGGTCCGGGCACAGATACGCAGTATTTT
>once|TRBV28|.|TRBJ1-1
CASKGPNTEAFF
TGTGCCAGCAAGGGGCCTAACACTGAAGCTTTCTTT
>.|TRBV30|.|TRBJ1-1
CAWRLGGNTEAFF
TGTGCCTGGAGATTGGGGGGGAACACTGAAGCTTTCTTT
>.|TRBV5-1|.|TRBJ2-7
CASTPEGSSYEQYF
TGCGCCAGCACCCCTGAGGGTAGCTCCTACGAGCAGTACTTC
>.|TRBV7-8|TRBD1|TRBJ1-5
CASSLRTGGGQPQHF
TGTGCCAGCAGCCTAAGGACAGGGGGCGGGCAGCCCCAGCATTTT
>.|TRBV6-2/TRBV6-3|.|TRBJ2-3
CASRLLPGSPVF
TGTGCCAGCCGCCTTTTACCGGGAAGCCCAGTATTT
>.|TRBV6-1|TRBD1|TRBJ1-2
CASSEVGVRDRGNYGYTF
TGTGCCAGCAGTGAAGTTGGTGTAAGGGACAGGGGTAACTATGGCTACACCTTC
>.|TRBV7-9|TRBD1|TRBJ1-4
CASSPRTGDEKLFF
TGTGCCAGCAGCCCCCGGACAGGGGATGAAAAACTGTTTTTT
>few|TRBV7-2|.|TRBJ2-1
CASSLALNEQFF
TGTGCCAGCAGCTTAGCCCTCAATGAGCAGTTCTTC
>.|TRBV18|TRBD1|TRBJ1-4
CASSPPTGANEKLFF
TGTGCCAGCTCACCACCGACAGGGGCTAATGAAAAACTGTTTTTT
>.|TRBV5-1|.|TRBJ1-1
CASSLDREWTEAFF
TGCGCCAGCAGCTTGGACAGGGAGTGGACTGAAGCTTTCTTT
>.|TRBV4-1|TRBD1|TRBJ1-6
CASSQGGQGGNSPLHF
TGCGCCAGCAGCCAAGGGGGACAGGGGGGAAATTCACCCCTCCACTTT
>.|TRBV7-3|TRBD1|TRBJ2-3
CASSPYAGTGGTDTQYF
TGTGCCAGCAGCCCTTATGCCGGGACAGGGGGGACAGATACGCAGTATTTT
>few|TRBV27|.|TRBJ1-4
CASREGYTNEKLFF
TGTGCCAGCAGGGAGGGTTATACTAATGAAAAACTGTTTTTT
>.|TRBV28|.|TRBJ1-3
CASSLSPLIVDSGNTIYF
TGTGCCAGCAGTTTATCCCCTCTCATAGTCGATTCTGGAAACACCATATATTTT
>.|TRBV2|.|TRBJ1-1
CASKRDTEAFF
TGTGCCAGCAAGCGGGACACTGAAGCTTTCTTT
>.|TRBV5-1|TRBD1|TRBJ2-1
CASSGGQGFDEQFF
TGCGCCAGCAGCGGGGGACAGGGATTTGATGAGCAGTTCTTC
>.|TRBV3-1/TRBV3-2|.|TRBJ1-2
CASSQALYGYTF
TGTGCCAGCAGCCAAGCCTTGTATGGCTACACCTTC
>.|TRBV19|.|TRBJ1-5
CASSITERRNQPQHF
TGTGCCAGTAGTATCACCGAGAGGCGCAATCAGCCCCAGCATTTT
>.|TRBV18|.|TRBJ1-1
CASLQGLNTEAFF
TGTGCCAGCTTACAGGGTTTAAACACTGAAGCTTTCTTT
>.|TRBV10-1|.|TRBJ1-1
CASRGRTKEAFF
TGCGCCAGCAGGGGGAGGACAAAAGAAGCTTTCTTT
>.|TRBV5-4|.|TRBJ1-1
CASSLGEAGNTEAFF
TGTGCCAGCAGCTTAGGCGAAGCAGGGAACACTGAAGCTTTCTTT
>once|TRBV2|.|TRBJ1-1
CASSVEFRAEAFF
TGTGCCAGCAGTGTAGAGTTCAGGGCTGAAGCTTTCTTT
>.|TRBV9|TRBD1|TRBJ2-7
CASSPTGTSYEQYF
TGTGCCAGCAGCCCGACAGGGACCTCCTACGAGCAGTACTTC
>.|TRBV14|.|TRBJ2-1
CASSQRSEQFF
TGTGCCAGCAGCCAAAGGAGTGAGCAGTTCTTC
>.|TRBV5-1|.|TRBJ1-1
CASSLGDSREAFF
TGCGCCAGCAGCTTGGGCGATAGCCGTGAAGCTTTCTTT
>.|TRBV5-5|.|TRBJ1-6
CASSLAVGGPTYNSPLHF
TGTGCCAGCAGCCTCGCCGTGGGGGGGCCAACTTATAATTCACCCCTCCACTTT
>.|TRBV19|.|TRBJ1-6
CASSGPSSYNSPLHF
TGTGCCAGTAGTGGCCCGTCATCCTATAATTCACCCCTCCACTTT
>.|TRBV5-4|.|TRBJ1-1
CASSLSLGAPDAFF
TGTGCCAGCAGCCTTTCTCTGGGGGCGCCTGACGCTTTCTTT
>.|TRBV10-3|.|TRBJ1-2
CAITREVGRYGYTF
TGTGCCATCACCCGAGAGGTGGGTCGCTATGGCTACACCTTC
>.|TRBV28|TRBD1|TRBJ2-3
CASSFDRAEDTQYF
TGTGCCAGCAGTTTCGACAGGGCTGAAGATACGCAGTATTTT
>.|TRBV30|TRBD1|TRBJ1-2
CAWSSGGYGYTF
TGTGCCTGGAGTTCAGGGGGATATGGCTACACCTTC
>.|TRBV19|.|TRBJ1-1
CASSEERSRTEAFF
TGTGCCAGTAGTGAGGAGAGAAGTCGCACTGAAGCTTTCTTT
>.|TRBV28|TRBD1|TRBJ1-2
CASSLYAWTGDLRVGGYTF
TGTGCCAGCAGTTTATATGCGTGGACAGGGGATCTTCGGGTAGGTGGCTACACCTTC
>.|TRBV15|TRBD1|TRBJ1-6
CATGTGGNSPLHF
TGTGCCACCGGGACAGGGGGAAATTCACCCCTCCACTTT
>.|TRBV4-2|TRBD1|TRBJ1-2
CASTRTGTQGGGYTF
TGTGCCAGCACCAGGACAGGGACCCAGGGAGGTGGCTACACCTTC
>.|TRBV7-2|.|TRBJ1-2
CASSPPGKGYTF
TGTGCCAGCAGCCCTCCGGGGAAAGGCTACACCTTC
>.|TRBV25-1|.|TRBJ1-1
CASRFGGNTEAFF
TGTGCCAGCAGATTCGGGGGAAACACTGAAGCTTTCTTT
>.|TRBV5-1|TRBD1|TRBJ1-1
CASSSGRGPGNTEAFF
TGCGCCAGCAGCTCTGGAAGGGGGCCGGGGAACACTGAAGCTTTCTTT
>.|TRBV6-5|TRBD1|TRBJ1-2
CASSRDRPENGGYTF
TGTGCCAGCAGTCGGGACAGGCCTGAGAATGGGGGCTACACCTTC
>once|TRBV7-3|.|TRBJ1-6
CASSFASSYNSPLHF
TGTGCCAGCAGCTTCGCCAGCTCCTATAATTCACCCCTCCACTTT
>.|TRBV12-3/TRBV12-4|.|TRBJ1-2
CASSSRGYGYTF
TGTGCCAGCAGTTCAAGAGGGTATGGCTACACCTTC
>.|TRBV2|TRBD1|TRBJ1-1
CASRFRGMNTEAFF
TGTGCCAGCAGATTCAGGGGGATGAACACTGAAGCTTTCTTT
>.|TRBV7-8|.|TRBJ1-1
CASSQTEGMGWNTEAFF
TGTGCCAGCAGCCAAACGGAGGGAATGGGCTGGAACACTGAAGCTTTCTTT
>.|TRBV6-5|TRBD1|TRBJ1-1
CASRRQGNTEAFF
TGTGCCAGCAGGCGACAGGGGAACACTGAAGCTTTCTTT
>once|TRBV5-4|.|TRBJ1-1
CASSFEGNTEAFF
TGTGCCAGCAGCTTCGAGGGTAACACTGAAGCTTTCTTT
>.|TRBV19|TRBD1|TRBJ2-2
CASSTDRVVYGGELFF
TGTGCCAGTAGTACAGACAGGGTCGTATATGGCGGGGAGCTGTTTTTT
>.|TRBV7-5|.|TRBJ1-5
CVRSFGTGHNQPQHF
TGTGTCAGAAGCTTTGGGACAGGGCACAATCAGCCCCAGCATTTT
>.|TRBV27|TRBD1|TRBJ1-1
CASRPNRGNTEAFF
TGTGCCAGCAGACCCAACAGGGGGAACACTGAAGCTTTCTTT